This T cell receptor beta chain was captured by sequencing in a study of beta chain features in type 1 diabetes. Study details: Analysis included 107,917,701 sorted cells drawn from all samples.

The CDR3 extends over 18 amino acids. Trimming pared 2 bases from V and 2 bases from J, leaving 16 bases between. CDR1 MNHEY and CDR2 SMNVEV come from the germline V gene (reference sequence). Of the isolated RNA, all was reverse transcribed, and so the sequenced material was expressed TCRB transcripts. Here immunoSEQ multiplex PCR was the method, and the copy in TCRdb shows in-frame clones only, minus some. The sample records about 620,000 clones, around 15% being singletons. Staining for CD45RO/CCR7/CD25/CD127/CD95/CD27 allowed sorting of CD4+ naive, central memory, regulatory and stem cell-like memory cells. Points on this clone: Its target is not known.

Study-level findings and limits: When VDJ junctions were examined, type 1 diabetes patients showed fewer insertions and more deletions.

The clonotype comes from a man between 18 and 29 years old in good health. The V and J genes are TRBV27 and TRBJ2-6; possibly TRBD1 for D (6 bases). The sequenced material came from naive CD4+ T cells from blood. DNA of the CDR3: TGTGCCAGCAGTTTAGTCCACGCCTACAGGGCTGGGGCCAACGTCCTGACTTTC. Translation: CASSLVHAYRAGANVLTF.